This T cell receptor (beta chain) derives from a study of CD8+ T cells in alopecia areata. Findings and caveats of the study: In lesional scalp, particularly from alopecia totalis/universalis, clonality was higher than in normal scalp.

Markers including CD4, CD8alpha, NKG2D and NKG2ACE guided sorting of pooled cutaneous lymph node cells. With regard to this clone: Its antigen is currently unknown. Mouse names are used for the genes. The read terminates 4 residues before the CDR3 end, so the remaining end is supplied by the germline J gene.

This CDR3 is 15 amino acids long. V was clipped by 0 bases and J by 0 bases, with 11 bases between them. Germline CDR1 reads SGHSN; CDR2 reads HYEKVE. RNA was isolated and reverse transcribed to cDNA, the sequencing template. Some clones are missing from TCRdb's copy, which holds only in-frame ones; the method was immunoSEQ multiplex PCR. The sample counts about 270,000 clones, none seen once; the ten largest own less than 1.5%. This TCR derives from a C3H/HeJ mouse with alopecia areata. This strain's MHC haplotype is H2-k. Sample: CD4+ T cells sorted from a lymph node. The V and J genes are TRBV12-1 and TRBJ2-7; tentatively, D is TRBD2 (6 bases). CDR3 residues: CASSLAGASSYEQYF. Partial CDR3 DNA: TGTGCCAGCTCTCTCGCTGGGGCGAGCTCCTAT.